This T cell receptor beta chain was identified during a study of cytomegalovirus exposure and HLA in healthy donors. Study-wide findings and caveats: In a later analysis, TCR beta V- and J-gene trimming showed a link to a missense DCLRE1C variant.

There are a few counts of this clone. What it binds is not known. V shed 1 base and J 3 bases; nucleotides not matched to a gene: 1. There are 16 residues in the CDR3. The germline V gene encodes CDR1 SGHVS and CDR2 FNYEAQ. 60 Vbeta and 13 Jbeta primers were used in PCR. Profiled with immunoSEQ multiplex PCR; TCRdb holds only in-frame clones, not every one. This table has tens of thousands of clones, roughly four fifths appearing once. This TCR was recovered from a man aged 50-59 years in good health and CMV-seronegative. V and J are TRBV7-6 and TRBJ2-1; TRBD1 matches 12 bases. Specimen: PBMCs. The CDR3 loop is CASSLGDRGLYNEQFF. Written as DNA, the CDR3 is TGTGCCAGCAGCTTAGGGGACAGGGGGCTCTACAATGAGCAGTTCTTC.